This TCR beta chain was captured in a study of blood T cell repertoires in COVID-19. Study-wide context: Collection of acute and convalescent COVID-19 samples took place in the United States, Italy and Spain.

Per the study methods: Reference gene primer amplification yielded estimated nucleated cell counts. Clones were sequenced by immunoSEQ multiplex PCR, and TCRdb holds only the in-frame ones, with some missing. The D gene and trimming were derived from the DNA, and the V and J assignments and clone size from that table. The data contain 300,000 to 400,000 clones, around 90% of them singletons. Germline V lookup: CDR1 MNHEY, CDR2 SMNVEV (reference sequence). After removal of 4 bases from V and 1 base from J, the junction contained 10 bases not matched to a gene. The CDR3 runs to 17 residues. The chain carries TRBV27 and TRBJ1-1; TRBD1 matches at 9 bases. The sequenced sample was peripheral blood. This TCR was sampled from a woman aged 30 to 39 with COVID-19, enrolled during active disease. The CDR3 is CASSSVPGQGWNTEAFF. CDR3 nucleotide sequence: TGTGCCAGCAGTTCGGTCCCGGGACAGGGTTGGAACACTGAAGCTTTCTTT.